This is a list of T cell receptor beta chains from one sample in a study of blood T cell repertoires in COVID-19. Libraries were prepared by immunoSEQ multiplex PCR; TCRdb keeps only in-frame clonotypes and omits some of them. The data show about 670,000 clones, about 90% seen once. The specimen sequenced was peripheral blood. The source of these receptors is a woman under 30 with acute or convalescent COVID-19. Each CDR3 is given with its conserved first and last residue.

CATSDGGWQPQHF	TRBV24-1	TRBJ1-5
CASRTGSNYGYTF	TRBV6-5	TRBJ1-2
CATSTGNSYEQYF	TRBV15	TRBJ2-7
CASTGYSLYEQYF	TRBV25-1	TRBJ2-7
CASPTRTGGWLWGYTF	TRBV27	TRBJ1-2
CASSPDAGSNQPQHF	TRBV19	TRBJ1-5
CATSDPWGSGLGTGELFF	TRBV24-1	TRBJ2-2
CASSRLWTGMNEQYF	TRBV7-8	TRBJ2-7
CASSQLQTGGLSNEKLFF	TRBV4-1	TRBJ1-4
CASSPRRGSEKLFF	TRBV18	TRBJ1-4
CASIGDSNQPQHF	TRBV2	TRBJ1-5
CASSSGPGTFF	TRBV25-1	TRBJ1-2
CAAKRAVSTDTQYF	TRBV2	TRBJ2-3
CASSKGTANYGYTF	TRBV21-1	TRBJ1-2
CASGSRLTSSFTGELFF	TRBV7-2	TRBJ2-2
CASSLFGTLAYEQYF	TRBV27	TRBJ2-7
CASSLVAGGGGYSGYTF	TRBV5-4	TRBJ1-2
CASSLLATDTQYF	TRBV3-1/TRBV3-2	TRBJ2-3
CSVGGTGYNEQFF	TRBV29-1	TRBJ2-1
CATGGHTGELFF	TRBV24-1	TRBJ2-2
CASSLQGLGTEAFF	TRBV6-6	TRBJ1-1
CASSRGTGVDEKLFF	TRBV18	TRBJ1-4
CASSRQANYGYTF	TRBV12-3/TRBV12-4	TRBJ1-2
CASSGEWSGGPRYTF	TRBV9	TRBJ1-2
CASRRAGEQPQHF	TRBV12-3/TRBV12-4	TRBJ1-5
CASSQDPTGSRYEQYF	TRBV4-3	TRBJ2-7
CASRKGTYTYNEQFF	TRBV28	TRBJ2-1
CARSLLPRDRFLYSNQPQHF	TRBV5-3	TRBJ1-5
CASRTAYGYTF	TRBV25-1	TRBJ1-2
CASSRSSVYGYTF	TRBV6-5	TRBJ1-2
CASSQTGGSTDTQYF	TRBV3-1/TRBV3-2	TRBJ2-3
CATGHLNTEAFF	TRBV10-3	TRBJ1-1
CASSLSYTEAFF	TRBV7-9	TRBJ1-1
CASSLGGVYGYTF	TRBV7-2	TRBJ1-2
CASIWDSSYNSPLHF	TRBV2	TRBJ1-6
CASSQDRLAAYNEQFF	TRBV3-1/TRBV3-2	TRBJ2-1
CAGKYRDSFSGYTF	TRBV30	TRBJ1-2
CASSASPMGQNTGELFF	TRBV4-3	TRBJ2-2
CASSQASVEKLFF	TRBV4-1	TRBJ1-4
CASRDSSFREAFF	TRBV7-9	TRBJ1-1
CASSQGRGNSPLHF	TRBV7-9	TRBJ1-6
CASRTGGPNEQFF	TRBV13	TRBJ2-1
CAIRQGSNYGYTF	TRBV2	TRBJ1-2
CASSSGTGFIQPQHF	TRBV27	TRBJ1-5
CASSLVSVRVGSIYF	TRBV7-9	TRBJ1-3
CASSPEGAYTEAFF	TRBV2	TRBJ1-1
CASSQDGGRNEKLFF	TRBV4-1	TRBJ1-4
CASSLEAEAFF	TRBV27	TRBJ1-1
CASSYSVRRADYGYTF	TRBV6-5	TRBJ1-2
CASNPASGSTYEQYF	TRBV7-2	TRBJ2-7
CASSQVEYNSPLHF	TRBV4-3	TRBJ1-6